This T cell receptor (beta chain) was sequenced for a study of blood T cell repertoires in COVID-19. Looking at the study overall: Sites in the United States, Italy and Spain provided acute and convalescent COVID-19 samples.

Data came from immunoSEQ multiplex PCR; TCRdb stores just in-frame clones and leaves some out. Of 350,000 to 450,000 clones listed, approximately 88% are singletons. V lost 2 bases, J lost 7 bases, and 11 bases lay in between. The CDR3 consists of 14 residues. Germline V gene lookup returns CDR1 KGHDR and CDR2 SFDVKD. V and J are TRBV24-1 and TRBJ2-1; D is ambiguous. This clonotype was obtained from a man aged 40-55 years with acute or convalescent COVID-19. Input material: peripheral blood. The CDR3 sequence: CATSDSGVKNEQFF. CDR3 nucleotides: TGTGCCACCAGTGATTCAGGCGTGAAGAATGAGCAGTTCTTC.